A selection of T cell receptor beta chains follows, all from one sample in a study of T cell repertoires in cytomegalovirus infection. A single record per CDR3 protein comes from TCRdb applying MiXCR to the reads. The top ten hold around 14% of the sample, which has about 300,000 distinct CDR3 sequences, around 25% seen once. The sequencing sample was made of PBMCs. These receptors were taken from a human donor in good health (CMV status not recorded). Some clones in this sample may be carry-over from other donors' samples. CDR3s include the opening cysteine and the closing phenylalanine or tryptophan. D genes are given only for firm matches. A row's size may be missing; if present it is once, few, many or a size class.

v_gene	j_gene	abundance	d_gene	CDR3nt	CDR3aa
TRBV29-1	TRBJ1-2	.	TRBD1	TGCAGCGTTGAAGATCAGGGGGGTGGCTACACCTTC	CSVEDQGGGYTF
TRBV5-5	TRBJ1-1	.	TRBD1	TGTGCCAGCAGCTTGGTGTTTACAGGGGGTAACACTGAAGCTTTCTTT	CASSLVFTGGNTEAFF
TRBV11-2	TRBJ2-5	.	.	TGTGCCAGCAGCTCCCCTTTTCGGGGACTGTCAGAAGAGACCCAGTACTTC	CASSSPFRGLSEETQYF
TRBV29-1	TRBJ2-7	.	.	TGCAGCGCAACAGTGACAGATAATTACGAGCAGTACTTC	CSATVTDNYEQYF
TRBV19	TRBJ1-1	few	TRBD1	TGTGCCAGTAGTTCCCACACAGGGGGCCGAACTGAAGCTTTCTTT	CASSSHTGGRTEAFF
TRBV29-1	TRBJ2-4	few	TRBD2	TGCAGCGTTACGGGGGGGCGGGCCAAAAACATTCAGTACTTC	CSVTGGRAKNIQYF
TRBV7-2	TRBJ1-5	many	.	TGTGCCAGCAGCTTACAGCCAAATCAGCCCCAGCATTTT	CASSLQPNQPQHF
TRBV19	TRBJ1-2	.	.	TGTGCCAGCAGTGATATCCTCTATGGCTACACCTTC	CASSDILYGYTF
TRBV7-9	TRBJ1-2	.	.	TGTGCCAGCACCCCCGGGGCTCTAAGAAGTGGCTACACCTTC	CASTPGALRSGYTF
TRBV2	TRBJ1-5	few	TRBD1	TGTGCCAGCAGTGGAACCCGGGACAGGGGGAATCAGCCCCAGCATTTT	CASSGTRDRGNQPQHF
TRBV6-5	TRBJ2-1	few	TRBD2	TGTGCCAGCAGTTACGGGGTGCTAGCGGGCCATAAATATGAGCAGTTCTTC	CASSYGVLAGHKYEQFF